This TCR beta chain is drawn from a study of blood T cell repertoires in COVID-19. Study-wide background: Acute and convalescent COVID-19 specimens originated in the United States, Italy and Spain. Sample material is recorded as cDNA or gDNA derived from T cells, B-cell-depleted T cells, or PBMCs.

Original methodology: Amplification of reference gene primers provided the estimated nucleated cell counts. The protocol was immunoSEQ multiplex PCR, while the TCRdb copy is restricted to in-frame clones and leaves out a portion. Clone size and V and J calls were adopted from that table, with D and trimming inferred from the DNA. The table includes around 100,000 clones, about nine tenths detected once. With 6 bases removed from V and 0 bases from J, the gap between germline ends came to 11 bases. CDR1 and CDR2 from the germline V gene are MNHEY and SVGAGI. The CDR3 runs to 14 residues. The sequence came from a man aged 45 to 65 with acute or convalescent COVID-19. This sequence joins TRBV6-5 and TRBJ1-2, with D maybe TRBD1 (5 bases). Specimen: peripheral blood. CDR3 region: CASRRQQANYGYTF. The CDR3 nucleotides are TGTGCCAGCAGGAGACAGCAAGCTAACTATGGCTACACCTTC.